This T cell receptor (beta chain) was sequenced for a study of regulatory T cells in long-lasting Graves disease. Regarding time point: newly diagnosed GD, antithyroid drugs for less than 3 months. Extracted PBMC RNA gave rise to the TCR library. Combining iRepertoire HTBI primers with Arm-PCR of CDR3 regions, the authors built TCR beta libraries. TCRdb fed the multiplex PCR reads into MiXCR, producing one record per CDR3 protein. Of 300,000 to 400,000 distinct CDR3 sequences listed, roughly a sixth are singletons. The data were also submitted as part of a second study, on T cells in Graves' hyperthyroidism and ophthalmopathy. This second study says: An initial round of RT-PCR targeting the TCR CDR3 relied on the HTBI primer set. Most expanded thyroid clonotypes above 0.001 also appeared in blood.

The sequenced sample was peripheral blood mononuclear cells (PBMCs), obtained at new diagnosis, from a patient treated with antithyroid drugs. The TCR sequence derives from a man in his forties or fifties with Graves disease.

In DNA form, the CDR3 reads TGCGCCAGCAGTGAGTTGAGTAGCGGGGGATACGAGCAGTACTTC. Translated, it gives CASSELSSGGYEQYF. This chain joins TRBV10-2 and TRBJ2-7; TRBD2 matches 9 bases. The junction had 5 bases not matched to a gene; V was cut back by 1 base and J by 4 bases. Germline CDR1 reads WSHSY; CDR2 reads SAAADI. The CDR3 has 15 amino acids.